This T cell receptor beta chain originates from a study of cytomegalovirus exposure and HLA in healthy donors. Findings and caveats of the study: There was a cluster of highly shared sequence variants that was likely a sequencing artifact.

From germline, CDR1 is SGHTA and CDR2 FQGTGA. Deletions cut 3 bases from V and 4 bases from J, with 8 bases between. This CDR3 comprises 13 residues. The study ran its PCR with 60 Vbeta and 13 Jbeta primers. Clones were read by immunoSEQ multiplex PCR, and TCRdb kept only the in-frame ones, dropping some. The profile shows some 140,000 clones, 65% to 85% of them singletons. Regarding this clone: Its antigen is currently unknown.

The V call is TRBV7-3, the J call TRBJ2-3, with D tentatively TRBD2 (5 bases). The sequence derives from a man between 18 and 29 years old in good health and CMV-seronegative. The sample consisted of PBMCs. The CDR3 loop reads CASSFTRADTQYF. CDR3 DNA: TGTGCCAGCAGCTTTACTAGGGCAGATACGCAGTATTTT.